This T cell receptor beta chain was captured by sequencing in a study of OX40 agonist ivuxolimab in advanced cancers. For the study in its entirety: Ivuxolimab was a fully human IgG2 agonistic monoclonal antibody targeting the costimulatory receptor OX40 (CD134). Among the approximately 54 dose-escalation patients, approximately 20 had hepatocellular carcinoma, some 15 melanoma, 9 renal cell carcinoma and 9 head and neck cancer. The paper describes the monotherapy dose-escalation part (N = 52 patients) of the phase I trial of ivuxolimab. Prior anti-PD-1, anti-PD-L1 or anti-CTLA-4 therapy was permitted, and 35% to 40% of dose-escalation patients had received checkpoint inhibitors. The point of sequencing TCRbeta in the periphery was to test whether ivuxolimab changed TCR sequence diversity and drove clonal T-cell expansion. In the dose-escalation cohort, 70% to 85% of patients were male, and the mean age was 60 years with a range of roughly 20 to 80. Intravenous ivuxolimab was administered to patients every 2 weeks at six dose levels: 0.01, 0.1, 0.3, 1.5, 3 and 10 mg/kg. Partial responses occurred in three dose-escalation patients, of whom one had hepatocellular carcinoma and two had cutaneous melanoma. Paper-wide results and their limitations: In the 0.1-3.0 mg/kg groups, partial responders had among the lowest normalized peripheral clonal expansion, particularly in CD8+ T cells. Low levels of normalized T-cell clonal expansion were also seen in some patients who did not respond. The antigen specificity of the clonally expanded peripheral T cells was not determined. At doses of 0.1 to 3.0 mg/kg, clonal expansion of both CD4+ and CD8+ T cells in blood was seen between baseline and week 6. After ivuxolimab, CD8+ T cells had more expanded clones than CD4+ T cells on average.

For sequencing of the TCRbeta CDR3 region, genomic DNA was extracted from the sorted cells. The immunoSEQ Assay was used for sequencing of TCRbeta CDR3 regions. Sourced from immuneACCESS, this table was stored by TCRdb with only in-frame sequences that have V and J called. A share of the clones is absent; for the studies checked, an unresolved V gene accounts for under half, and the remainder has no known explanation. This sample has 70,000 or so clones in its table, and 85% to 90% of those were observed once. 0.94% of the sample is taken by the ten largest. The trial excluded patients who had a history of autoimmune disease or who were on systemic immunosuppression. In every dose cohort, peripheral blood was drawn for TCR sequencing at baseline, cycle 4 day 1, and cycle 7 day 1. Samples were obtained from an open-label, multicenter, first-in-human phase I dose-escalation trial of ivuxolimab. Adults with locally advanced or metastatic melanoma, renal cell, hepatocellular, or head and neck squamous cell carcinoma were enrolled in the trial. Before TCR sequencing, CD4+ and CD8+ T cells were separately sorted from peripheral blood.

Worth noting for this clone: The target of this receptor is not known. Per-base quality was not reported, and no clone a single base away is much larger than it.

This material consisted of CD4+ or CD8+ T cells sorted from blood, taken in a trial of the OX40 agonist ivuxolimab. The TCR originated in an adult with an advanced solid tumor such as melanoma, head and neck, liver or kidney cancer.

CDR3 protein: CASSLAGGRGADTQYF. The sequenced DNA: TGTGCCAGCAGTTTAGCGGGAGGGCGGGGCGCAGATACGCAGTATTTT. The V and J segments used are TRBV28 and TRBJ2-3; 9 bases in between match TRBD2. Unmatched junction bases come to 7, with V trimmed by 2 bases and J by 4 bases. CDR3 length: 16 amino acids, cysteine to phenylalanine. The kept DNA is CDR3 alone, 48 bases in frame from the first base. Taken from the germline V gene, the CDR1 and CDR2 loops are MDHEN and SYDVKM.